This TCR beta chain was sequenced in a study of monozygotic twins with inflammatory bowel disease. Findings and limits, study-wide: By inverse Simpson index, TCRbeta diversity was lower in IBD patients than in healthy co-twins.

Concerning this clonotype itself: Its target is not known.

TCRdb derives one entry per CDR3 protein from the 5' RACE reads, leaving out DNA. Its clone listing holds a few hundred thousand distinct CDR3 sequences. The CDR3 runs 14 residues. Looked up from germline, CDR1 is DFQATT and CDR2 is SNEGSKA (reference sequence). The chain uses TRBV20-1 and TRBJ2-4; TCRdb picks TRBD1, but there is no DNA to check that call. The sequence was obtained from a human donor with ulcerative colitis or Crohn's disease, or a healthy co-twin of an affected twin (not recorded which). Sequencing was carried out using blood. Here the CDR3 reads CSARSGAGKNIQYF.